These T cell receptor beta chains were read from a single sample in a study of blood T cell repertoires in COVID-19. Sequencing used immunoSEQ multiplex PCR; TCRdb keeps in-frame clones, though not all of them. The repertoire consists of about 270,000 clones, with 85% to 95% occurring once and the leading ten covering approximately 2.7%. Sequencing was performed on PBMCs or T cells enriched from blood (not recorded which). Source of these receptors: a man in his forties who had been exposed to COVID-19. The CDR3 runs from the conserved cysteine through the conserved F or W. Fields, in order: J gene, D gene, clone size, V gene, CDR3 length, CDR3 protein, CDR3 DNA. D genes are given only for firm matches. Clone size is given for some rows only: seen once, a few or many times, or a class if the clone is expanded.

>TRBJ2-7|NA|NA|TRBV5-4|13
CASSEGLAYEQYF
TGTGCCAGCAGCGAGGGACTGGCCTACGAGCAGTACTTC
>TRBJ2-3|NA|NA|TRBV14|13
CASSQVETDTQYF
TGTGCCAGCAGCCAAGTCGAGACAGATACGCAGTATTTT
>TRBJ1-4|TRBD1|NA|TRBV6-5|15
CASSSSGGLNEKLFF
TGTGCCAGCAGTAGTTCAGGGGGCTTAAATGAAAAACTGTTTTTT
>TRBJ2-7|NA|NA|TRBV14|13
CASSPNRGYEQYF
TGTGCCAGCAGCCCCAATAGGGGGTACGAGCAGTACTTC
>TRBJ2-2|TRBD2|NA|TRBV5-1|16
CASSLLAGRNTGELFF
TGCGCCAGCAGCTTACTAGCGGGGAGAAACACCGGGGAGCTGTTTTTT
>TRBJ2-3|NA|NA|TRBV9|15
CASSVIGSRADTQYF
TGTGCCAGCAGCGTGATAGGATCGAGGGCAGATACGCAGTATTTT
>TRBJ1-3|NA|NA|TRBV13|15
CASSQAADSGNTIYF
TGTGCCAGCAGCCAAGCGGCGGACTCTGGAAACACCATATATTTT
>TRBJ1-5|NA|NA|TRBV12-3/TRBV12-4|13
CASSELSNQPQHF
TGTGCCAGCAGTGAACTTAGCAATCAGCCCCAGCATTTT
>TRBJ2-5|NA|NA|TRBV19|15
CASSIDSEWKETQYF
TGTGCCAGTAGTATCGACTCGGAGTGGAAAGAGACCCAGTACTTC
>TRBJ2-1|TRBD2|NA|TRBV23-1|20
CASSNEQGRSASGSFDEQFF
TGCGCCAGCTCAAACGAACAGGGGCGCTCGGCTAGCGGGAGTTTCGATGAGCAGTTCTTC
>TRBJ1-4|NA|NA|TRBV28|16
CASSLWEGRTNEKLFF
TGTGCCAGCAGTTTATGGGAGGGGAGAACTAATGAAAAACTGTTTTTT
>TRBJ2-1|NA|NA|TRBV27|15
CASSLVASSYNEQFF
TGTGCCAGCAGTTTGGTCGCTAGTTCCTACAATGAGCAGTTCTTC
>TRBJ2-2|NA|NA|TRBV4-2|17
CASSQYGRERPTGELFF
TGTGCCAGCAGCCAATACGGACGGGAGCGACCCACCGGGGAGCTGTTTTTT
>TRBJ1-2|TRBD1|NA|TRBV6-5|14
CASTTDRAGYGYTF
TGTGCCAGCACCACGGACAGGGCGGGCTATGGCTACACCTTC
>TRBJ2-1|NA|NA|TRBV6-6|13
CASSYDRPNEQFF
TGTGCCAGCAGTTATGACAGGCCCAATGAGCAGTTCTTC
>TRBJ1-1|TRBD1|few|TRBV7-9|14
CASSLGQGALEAFF
TGTGCCAGCAGCTTAGGGCAGGGGGCTCTTGAAGCTTTCTTT
>TRBJ2-7|NA|once|TRBV21-1|20
CASSKTAETSGKPILYEQYF
TGTGCCAGCAGCAAAACTGCGGAAACTAGCGGGAAGCCGATCCTGTACGAGCAGTACTTC
>TRBJ2-1|TRBD2|once|TRBV11-3|17
CASSFLLAGGGYDEQFF
TGTGCCAGCAGCTTTTTACTAGCGGGAGGAGGGTACGATGAGCAGTTCTTC
>TRBJ2-7|TRBD1|NA|TRBV4-1|16
CASSQDITGVRYEQYF
TGCGCCAGCAGCCAGGACATAACAGGGGTGAGGTACGAGCAGTACTTC
>TRBJ1-4|NA|NA|TRBV10-1|17
CASSPDILGGYNEKLFF
TGCGCCAGCAGCCCGGACATTCTGGGTGGATATAATGAAAAACTGTTTTTT
>TRBJ2-2|NA|NA|TRBV6-6|19
CASSQWSSLTDANTGELFF
TGTGCCAGCAGTCAGTGGTCCAGTCTCACCGATGCGAACACCGGGGAGCTGTTTTTT
>TRBJ1-2|NA|NA|TRBV5-1|15
CASSLVPDTDYGYTF
TGCGCCAGCAGCTTGGTTCCGGACACCGACTATGGCTACACCTTC
>TRBJ2-2|TRBD1|NA|TRBV7-8|15
CASSLRDRRTGELFF
TGTGCCAGCAGCTTACGGGACAGAAGGACCGGGGAGCTGTTTTTT
>TRBJ1-1|NA|few|TRBV19|13
CASKGTGFAEAFF
TGTGCCAGTAAGGGTACGGGATTCGCTGAAGCTTTCTTT
>TRBJ1-1|NA|once|TRBV27|17
CASSPLSWTGRDTEAFF
TGTGCCAGCAGTCCCCTGTCGTGGACGGGCAGGGACACTGAAGCTTTCTTT
>TRBJ1-4|NA|NA|TRBV2|14
CASSSSATNEKLFF
TGTGCCAGCAGCTCTTCTGCAACTAATGAAAAACTGTTTTTT
>TRBJ2-7|TRBD2|NA|TRBV3-1/TRBV3-2|16
CASSPRSGGTLYEQYF
TGTGCCAGCAGCCCCCGAAGCGGGGGAACCTTATACGAGCAGTACTTC
>TRBJ1-6|TRBD1|NA|TRBV4-1|15
CASSHPRGRNSPLHF
TGCGCCAGCAGCCACCCCAGGGGGCGAAATTCACCCCTCCACTTT
>TRBJ1-5|NA|NA|TRBV3-1/TRBV3-2|16
CASSQTGTGGIGPQHF
TGTGCCAGCAGCCAAACCGGGACTGGGGGGATCGGGCCCCAGCATTTT
>TRBJ2-1|TRBD2|NA|TRBV4-1|16
CASSRIGLAVYNEQFF
TGCGCCAGCAGCCGAATAGGGCTAGCGGTTTACAATGAGCAGTTCTTC
>TRBJ2-3|NA|NA|TRBV27|15
CASSMSGLSTDTQYF
TGTGCCAGCAGTATGTCAGGACTAAGCACAGATACGCAGTATTTT
>TRBJ1-1|TRBD1|NA|TRBV6-5|14
CASSPRGMNTEAFF
TGTGCCAGCAGTCCCAGGGGGATGAACACTGAAGCTTTCTTT
>TRBJ2-2|TRBD2|once|TRBV3-1/TRBV3-2|18
CASSPRGETSGKVGELFF
TGTGCCAGCAGCCCTCGGGGGGAGACTAGCGGGAAAGTCGGGGAGCTGTTTTTT
>TRBJ2-3|NA|NA|TRBV5-4|16
CASSLLAEPSTDTQYF
TGTGCCAGCAGCTTATTAGCGGAACCTAGCACAGATACGCAGTATTTT
>TRBJ2-7|TRBD1|NA|TRBV11-2|18
CASSLTRAGTGISYEQYF
TGTGCCAGCAGCTTAACCAGAGCCGGGACAGGCATCTCCTACGAGCAGTACTTC
>TRBJ2-2|NA|NA|TRBV4-1|15
CASSLADTNTGELFF
TGCGCCAGCAGCCTAGCGGATACGAACACCGGGGAGCTGTTTTTT
>TRBJ2-2|TRBD2|NA|TRBV7-3|15
CASSAPGGSGGELFF
TGTGCCAGCAGCGCCCCGGGCGGGAGCGGAGGGGAGCTGTTTTTT
>TRBJ1-5|TRBD1|NA|TRBV19|13
CASEDRGNQPQHF
TGTGCCAGCGAGGACAGGGGCAATCAGCCCCAGCATTTT
>TRBJ1-4|NA|once|TRBV6-5|16
CASSYSNRAANEKLFF
TGTGCCAGCAGTTACAGTAACCGCGCTGCTAATGAAAAACTGTTTTTT
>TRBJ1-3|NA|NA|TRBV6-5|15
CASSMGGGKGNTIYF
TGTGCCAGCAGTATGGGAGGTGGGAAAGGAAACACCATATATTTT
>TRBJ1-4|NA|NA|TRBV24-1|16
CATSDRSAGFGEKLFF
TGTGCCACCAGTGACCGCAGCGCAGGGTTCGGGGAAAAACTGTTTTTT
>TRBJ1-1|NA|NA|TRBV19|15
CATTAGGVMNTEAFF
TGTGCCACCACCGCAGGCGGGGTCATGAACACTGAAGCTTTCTTT
>TRBJ2-2|TRBD1|once|TRBV12-5|18
CASGPPNVAGGITGELFF
TGTGCTAGTGGCCCACCGAATGTGGCAGGGGGTATCACCGGGGAGCTGTTTTTT
>TRBJ2-7|TRBD2|NA|TRBV7-9|13
CASRPLAEGEQYF
TGTGCCAGCAGACCGCTAGCGGAGGGGGAGCAGTACTTC
>TRBJ2-3|TRBD2|NA|TRBV29-1|15
CSVSEGGTSTDTQYF
TGCAGCGTCTCGGAGGGCGGGACTAGTACAGATACGCAGTATTTT
>TRBJ2-6|TRBD2|once|TRBV2|17
CASSGTSGVSGANVLTF
TGTGCCAGCAGTGGGACTAGCGGGGTCTCTGGGGCCAACGTCCTGACTTTC
>TRBJ2-5|NA|NA|TRBV7-9|17
CASSLLVPGVYQETQYF
TGTGCCAGCAGCTTACTGGTTCCGGGGGTTTACCAAGAGACCCAGTACTTC
>TRBJ2-3|TRBD1|NA|TRBV6-1|15
CASSEEGTGLPTQYF
TGTGCCAGCAGTGAAGAGGGGACAGGTCTACCCACGCAGTATTTT
>TRBJ2-3|NA|once|TRBV9|15
CASSVGLASTDTQYF
TGTGCCAGCAGCGTAGGGCTAGCGAGCACAGATACGCAGTATTTT
>TRBJ2-7|NA|NA|TRBV27|13
CASSRQNAYEQYF
TGTGCCAGCAGTCGACAGAACGCCTACGAGCAGTACTTC
>TRBJ2-7|TRBD1|NA|TRBV7-2|14
CASSLVGQGNEQYF
TGTGCCAGCAGCTTAGTGGGACAGGGTAACGAGCAGTACTTC
>TRBJ2-2|TRBD1|NA|TRBV9|20
CASSVDPFRWGQGATGELFF
TGTGCCAGCAGCGTAGACCCGTTCCGTTGGGGACAGGGGGCAACCGGGGAGCTGTTTTTT
>TRBJ2-3|NA|NA|TRBV5-4|14
CASSLVGATDTQYF
TGTGCCAGCAGCTTAGTGGGGGCCACAGATACGCAGTATTTT
>TRBJ2-5|NA|NA|TRBV7-6|15
CASSSLPGSGKTQYF
TGTGCCAGCAGTTCCCTCCCGGGGAGCGGAAAGACCCAGTACTTC
>TRBJ2-5|TRBD1|NA|TRBV5-1|17
CASSLAPRDRGTETQYF
TGCGCCAGCAGCTTGGCCCCCCGGGACAGGGGAACGGAGACCCAGTACTTC
>TRBJ1-1|TRBD1|NA|TRBV9|15
CASSVSGTGNTEAFF
TGTGCCAGCAGCGTATCGGGGACAGGGAACACTGAAGCTTTCTTT
>TRBJ2-5|NA|NA|TRBV5-4|15
CASSLASMGEETQYF
TGTGCCAGCAGCTTGGCTTCCATGGGAGAGGAGACCCAGTACTTC
>TRBJ2-7|TRBD1|NA|TRBV7-9|13
CASSPGRADRAYF
TGTGCCAGCAGCCCAGGGCGGGCCGACAGGGCGTACTTC
>TRBJ2-3|TRBD2|NA|TRBV28|22
CASSSLIPTSGKWSSSTDTQYF
TGTGCCAGCAGTTCTCTTATTCCGACTAGCGGGAAATGGTCGTCTAGCACAGATACGCAGTATTTT